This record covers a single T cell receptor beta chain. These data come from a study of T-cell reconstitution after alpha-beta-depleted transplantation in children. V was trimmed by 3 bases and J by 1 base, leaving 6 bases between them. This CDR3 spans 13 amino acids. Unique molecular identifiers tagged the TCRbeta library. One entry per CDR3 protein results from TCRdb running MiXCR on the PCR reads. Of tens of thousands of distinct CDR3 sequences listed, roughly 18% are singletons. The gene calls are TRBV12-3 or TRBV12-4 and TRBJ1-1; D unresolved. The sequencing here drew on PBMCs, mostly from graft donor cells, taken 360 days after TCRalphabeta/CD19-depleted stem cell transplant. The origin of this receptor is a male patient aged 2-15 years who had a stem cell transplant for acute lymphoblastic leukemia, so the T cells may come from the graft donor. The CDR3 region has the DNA TGTGCCAGCAGTTTTTTCGGGAACACTGAAGCTTTCTTT. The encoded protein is CASSFFGNTEAFF.